Shown below are 24 T cell receptor beta chains from a single sample sequenced in a study of human T cells and chemical hapten exposure. TCRdb re-analysed the RACE reads in MiXCR, keeping a single row per CDR3 protein. The table lists tens of thousands of distinct CDR3 sequences, 9.4% of them singletons, with 11% to 15% in the top ten. Regarding time point: pre-sensitization, week 0. The sample's treatment: therapeutic diphenylcyclopropenone sensitization with weekly scalp DPC. The sample in question was whole blood, obtained in connection with sensitization to the hapten diphenylcyclopropenone (DPC). Source of these receptors: a woman between 40 and 50 years old with alopecia areata. Some clones in this sample may be carry-over from other donors' samples.

The gene calls are TRBV7-9 and TRBJ2-1, with a weak D call TRBD2 (5 bases). V shed 5 bases and J shed 6 bases, with 17 bases lying between them. Germline CDR1 is SEHNR and CDR2 is FQNEAQ (reference sequence). The CDR3 consists of 15 residues. The CDR3 sequence: CASSITSEGINEQFF. The CDR3 nucleotides are TGTGCCAGCAGCATTACATCCGAGGGAATCAATGAGCAGTTCTTC.

This clonotype was observed at least ten times. The chain combines TRBV18 with TRBJ2-7; D possibly corresponds to TRBD1 (6 bases). CDR3 length equals 14 residues. CDR1 and CDR2 from the germline V gene are KGHSH and LQKENI. Trimming left V 5 bases short and J 2 bases short, with 13 bases between. Here the CDR3 DNA reads TGTGCCAGCTCAACCAGGGGACCCCCCTACGAGCAGTACTTC. It codes for CASSTRGPPYEQYF.

This clonotype was observed a handful of times. The genes are TRBV6-6 and TRBJ2-5, with D unclear. The CDR3 runs 11 residues. CDR1 MNHNY and CDR2 SVGAGI come from the germline V gene (reference sequence). The ends were cut back, 6 bases at V and 4 bases at J, with 6 bases in the middle. The CDR3 DNA reads as TGTGCCAGCAGGCAATTAGAGACCCAGTACTTC. The encoded protein is CASRQLETQYF.

This clonotype has a count of ten or more. The chain joins TRBV12-3 or TRBV12-4 to TRBJ2-7, with 7 nucleotides matching TRBD1. With 7 bases clipped from V and 6 bases from J, the junction kept 6 bases outside the gene matches. The CDR3 extends over 12 amino acids. The DNA of the CDR3 is TGTGCCAGCACCCCAACAGGGGTCGAGCAGTACTTC. Protein product: CASTPTGVEQYF.

This clonotype was seen many times. The chain combines TRBV6-2 or TRBV6-3 with TRBJ2-5; D is undetermined. The germline V and J ends were trimmed by 4 bases and 4 bases, with 4 bases remaining between them. Looked up from germline, CDR1 is MNHEY and CDR2 is SVGEGT. The CDR3 runs to 11 residues. CDR3 amino acids: CASSSTETQYF. The CDR3 DNA follows: TGTGCCAGCAGTTCCACAGAGACCCAGTACTTC.

J is TRBJ1-2 and V is TRBV29-1; no definite D call. The CDR3 is 13 residues long. Germline V gene lookup returns CDR1 SQVTM and CDR2 ANQGSEA. V was pared by 0 bases and J by 5 bases, with 10 bases between. The CDR3 DNA reads TGCAGCGTTGAAGAGGTCCGCCTATATGGCTACACCTTC. Translation: CSVEEVRLYGYTF.

This clonotype was counted ten times or more. The chain couples TRBV12-3 or TRBV12-4 to TRBJ2-3; D gene ambiguous. This CDR3 contains 16 residues. The ends were cut back, 5 bases at V and 1 base at J, with 16 bases in the middle. CDR3 sequence reads: CASSGLEGPGTDTQYF. Written as DNA, the CDR3 is TGTGCCAGCAGTGGTCTGGAAGGACCAGGCACAGATACGCAGTATTTT.

This clonotype was seen repeatedly, ten times or more. The chain links TRBV4-3 to TRBJ2-3; maybe TRBD2 (5 bases). The CDR3 runs to 14 residues. CDR1 and CDR2 from the germline V gene are LGHNA and YSLEER. V lost 0 bases and J 1 base, leaving 5 bases between the germline ends. In nucleotides, the CDR3 is TGCGCCAGCAGCCAAGAGGAGGGCACAGATACGCAGTATTTT. Encoded protein: CASSQEEGTDTQYF.

This clonotype was observed at least ten times. The chain recombines TRBV5-1 with TRBJ2-5; D is unresolved. The CDR3 runs 13 residues. Germline values: CDR1 SGHRS, CDR2 YFSETQ. Trimming cost V 2 bases and J 1 base, with 6 bases left between them. CDR3 in amino acids: CASSFSGQETQYF. As DNA, the CDR3 is TGCGCCAGCAGCTTCTCCGGCCAAGAGACCCAGTACTTC.

The sample holds many counts of this clonotype. The chain is built from TRBV7-2 and TRBJ2-3, with 9 positions matching TRBD2. The J segment lost 2 bases and the V segment lost 6 bases, leaving 9 bases of the junction unmatched. There are 16 residues in the CDR3. From germline, CDR1 is SGHTA and CDR2 FQGNSA. The CDR3, as DNA: TGTGCCAGCAGAGGGCGGGGGGGCATTATCACAGATACGCAGTATTTT. Its protein product is CASRGRGGIITDTQYF.

This clonotype was found a few times. The J gene is TRBJ2-3, the V gene TRBV6-5; the match to TRBD2 covers 10 bases. Losses at the gene ends were 8 bases for V and 0 bases for J; bases not matched to a gene: 11. This CDR3 is 17 amino acids long. Germline CDR1 and CDR2: MNHEY and SVGAGI. CDR3 nucleotides: TGTGCCAGCCGAGTAAGCGGGGGGGCGCTTAGCACAGATACGCAGTATTTT. This gives the protein CASRVSGGALSTDTQYF.

This clonotype has a handful of counts. The J gene is TRBJ2-7, the V gene TRBV4-2; TRBD2 might be the D (5 bases). Trimming pared 0 bases from V and 3 bases from J, leaving 12 bases between. The CDR3 consists of 15 residues. Germline V gene lookup returns CDR1 LGHNA and CDR2 YNFKEQ. DNA of the CDR3: TGTGCCAGCAGCCAAGACCCGGGGTCCGGCTACGAGCAGTACTTC. It yields the protein CASSQDPGSGYEQYF.

This clonotype was detected many times. The chain joins TRBV5-4 to TRBJ2-3; no reliable D call. This CDR3 region has 12 residues. The V gene's germline CDR1 is SGHNT and CDR2 YYREEE (reference sequence). Trimming took off 2 bases at V and 4 bases at J, with 5 bases between the two ends. As DNA, the CDR3 is TGTGCCAGCAGCTTCCGGCCAGATACGCAGTATTTT. Residues: CASSFRPDTQYF.

The chain couples TRBV3-1 to TRBJ2-1; 8 nucleotides line up with TRBD1. Germline V lookup: CDR1 LGHDT, CDR2 YNNKEL (reference sequence). The length of the CDR3 is 13 residues. Trimming at V came to 4 bases and at J to 6 bases, leaving 2 bases not matched to a gene. CDR3 residues: CASSRTGPNEQFF. The CDR3 region has the DNA TGTGCCAGCAGCCGGACAGGGCCCAATGAGCAGTTCTTC.

Only a few counts were recorded for this clonotype. The chain combines TRBV20-1 with TRBJ2-1; D possibly uses TRBD1 or TRBD2 (5 bases each). The CDR3 totals 15 residues. Germline CDR1 and CDR2: DFQATT and SNEGSKA (reference sequence). Trimming cost V 4 bases and J 0 bases, with 13 bases left between them. CDR3 protein: CSANRGGSSYNEQFF. The CDR3 nucleotides are TGCAGTGCTAATCGTGGGGGAAGCTCCTACAATGAGCAGTTCTTC.

In this sample, this clonotype turned up many times. The V gene is TRBV7-3, the J gene TRBJ1-1; TRBD1 matches at 7 bases. Germline CDR1 and CDR2: SGHTA and FQGTGA. The trim removed 4 bases at V and 5 bases at J, leaving 4 bases unmatched. CDR3 length: 13 amino acids. DNA of the CDR3: TGTGCCAGCAGCTCTAGGGGGCTGACTGAAGCTTTCTTT. As protein: CASSSRGLTEAFF.

The rearrangement uses TRBV28 and TRBJ1-2, with TRBD1 matching over 10 bases. Unmatched junction bases numbered 8, after V lost 6 bases and J lost 10 bases. This CDR3 is built from 13 residues. The germline V gene has CDR1 MDHEN and CDR2 SYDVKM. CDR3: CASRFRDRGIYTF. For the CDR3, the DNA is TGTGCCAGCAGATTCCGGGACAGGGGAATCTACACCTTC.

This chain links TRBV25-1 with TRBJ1-6, with D possibly being TRBD1 (5 bases). Germline V lookup: CDR1 MGHDK, CDR2 SYGVNS. The CDR3 loop spans 15 amino acids. V lost 2 bases and J 9 bases, leaving 14 bases between the germline ends. CDR3 sequence (DNA): TGTGCCAGCAGTGAAGATGGGACCGCTAGTTCACCCCTCCACTTT. This encodes CASSEDGTASSPLHF.

CDR3 amino acids: CASSQRHDTQYF. The CDR3, as DNA: TGCGCCAGCAGCCAGAGACACGATACGCAGTATTTT. The V call is TRBV4-1, the J call TRBJ2-3; no reliable D call. Trimming cost V 3 bases and J 6 bases, with 7 bases left between them. The CDR3 sequence is 12 residues long. Germline loops: CDR1 MGHRA, CDR2 YSYEKL.

The genes are TRBV19 and TRBJ2-4; 8 bases line up with TRBD2. Per germline, CDR1 LNHDA and CDR2 SQIVND (reference sequence). J lost 2 bases, V lost 5 bases, and 5 bases had no gene match. CDR3 size: 15 residues. CDR3 DNA sequence: TGTGCCAGTAGTCCCGCGGGGGGATCCAAAAACATTCAGTACTTC. Protein sequence: CASSPAGGSKNIQYF.

This clonotype has just a few counts. The rearrangement joins TRBV7-9 to TRBJ2-3, with D perhaps given as TRBD1 or TRBD2 (5 bases each). The CDR3 runs to 12 residues. Germline CDR1 reads SEHNR; CDR2 reads FQNEAQ (reference sequence). V dropped 1 base and J dropped 10 bases, with 9 bases sitting between them. CDR3 protein: CASSLVGTPQYF. DNA for the CDR3: TGTGCCAGCAGCTTAGTAGGGACCCCGCAGTATTTT.

This clonotype is medium-sized. This sequence joins TRBV6-1 and TRBJ2-2; TRBD1 matches at 8 bases. J gave up 6 bases and V 7 bases, and 4 bases lay outside the gene matches. The CDR3 contains 13 residues. The germline V gene encodes CDR1 MNHNS and CDR2 SASEGT. The CDR3 DNA sequence: TGTGCCAGCAAGACAGGGGAGGCCGGGGAGCTGTTTTTT. Translating it yields CASKTGEAGELFF.

This clonotype was detected many times. The chain employs TRBV20-1 and TRBJ1-1; 9 nucleotides match TRBD1. This CDR3 has 14 residues. Germline V lookup: CDR1 DFQATT, CDR2 SNEGSKA (reference sequence). V lost 1 base to trimming and J lost 3 bases; unmatched junction nucleotides: 3. The DNA of the CDR3 is TGCAGTGCTAGAGTGGGGACAGGGTACACTGAAGCTTTCTTT. Translating it yields CSARVGTGYTEAFF.

This clonotype was detected many times. The rearrangement links TRBV12-3 or TRBV12-4 to TRBJ1-5, with D unresolved. The CDR3 covers 14 residues. Between the trimmed V and J ends, which lost 6 bases and 2 bases, there was a span of 11 bases. In DNA form, the CDR3 reads TGTGCCAGCAGCCCAGTCGGTGGCAATCAGCCCCAGCATTTT. Translation: CASSPVGGNQPQHF.